These 16 T cell receptor beta chains originate from one sample sequenced in a study of T cell responses to AZD1222 COVID-19 vaccine. Repertoires were generated with immunoSEQ multiplex PCR, while TCRdb's copy carries only in-frame clones and drops some. This sample has about 86,000 clones, with around 80% found just once. Material: peripheral blood, obtained on day 0 of AZD1222 vaccination. The source of these receptors is an adult in good health.

The V call is TRBV11-2, the J call TRBJ2-3, with 8 bases identical to TRBD2. The CDR3 consists of 15 residues. Germline CDR1 and CDR2: SGHAT and FQNNGV. The junction had 4 bases not matched to a gene; V was cut back by 3 bases and J by 2 bases. In DNA, the CDR3 is TGTGCCAGCAGCTTTAGCGGGGACCCCACAGATACGCAGTATTTT. Amino acids: CASSFSGDPTDTQYF.

This chain uses TRBV7-9 with TRBJ1-1; D remains unclear. Germline V gene sequence: CDR1 SEHNR, CDR2 FQNEAQ (reference sequence). The CDR3 runs to 14 residues. Trimming pared 3 bases from V and 0 bases from J, leaving 8 bases between. The CDR3 loop is CASSFYPLNTEAFF. The DNA of the CDR3 is TGTGCCAGCAGCTTTTACCCCTTGAACACTGAAGCTTTCTTT. Full variable domain (rest looked up from reference TRBV7-9 and TRBJ1-1): DTGVSQNPRHKITKRGQNVTFRCDPISEHNRLYWYRQTLGQGPEFLTYFQNEAQLEKSRLLSDRFSAERPKGSFSTLEIQRTEQGDSAMYLCASSFYPLNTEAFFGQGTRLTVV.

This clone was counted a few times. The chain is built from TRBV6-5 and TRBJ2-1; D ambiguous. The CDR3 has 14 amino acids. Trimming left V 4 bases short and J 5 bases short, with 12 bases between. Per germline, CDR1 MNHEY and CDR2 SVGAGI. The CDR3, as DNA: TGTGCCAGCAGTTGGTGGGATTCCCACAATGAGCAGTTCTTC. This translates into CASSWWDSHNEQFF.

The chain uses TRBV18 and TRBJ1-6; D gene ambiguous. Germline V gene data show CDR1 as KGHSH and CDR2 as LQKENI. The CDR3 is made up of 16 amino acids. V was clipped by 3 bases and J by 9 bases, with 18 bases between them. The CDR3 loop is CASSPAGLDLGSPLHF. The CDR3 DNA reads TGTGCCAGCTCACCTGCCGGACTGGACCTGGGTTCACCCCTCCACTTT.

The chain uses TRBV6-5 and TRBJ1-4; D is unresolved. The V gene's germline CDR1 is MNHEY and CDR2 SVGAGI. There are 15 residues in the CDR3. Trimming removed 6 bases at V and 2 bases at J, with 13 bases between. This chain's CDR3 is CASSAIAQTNEKLFF. CDR3 bases: TGTGCCAGCAGCGCAATTGCCCAGACTAATGAAAAACTGTTTTTT.

This clone was observed a handful of times. The V and J genes are TRBV25-1 and TRBJ2-2, with 8 bases that match TRBD1. The germline gives CDR1 MGHDK, CDR2 SYGVNS. This CDR3 is 15 amino acids long. V was pared by 3 bases and J by 7 bases, with 7 bases of the junction left unmatched. CDR3 amino acids: CASSDFRGHDGELFF. The DNA of the CDR3 is TGTGCCAGCAGTGATTTCAGGGGGCATGACGGGGAGCTGTTTTTT.

The genes are TRBV28 and TRBJ1-1; D remains ambiguous. The CDR3 is 13 amino acids. Germline CDR1 reads MDHEN; CDR2 reads SYDVKM. V shed 2 bases and J shed 2 bases, with 6 bases lying between them. The CDR3 DNA is TGTGCCAGCAGTTTACAGCCTAACACTGAAGCTTTCTTT. It is translated as CASSLQPNTEAFF.

The chain carries TRBV4-1 and TRBJ2-7; 11 bases agree with TRBD2. CDR1 MGHRA and CDR2 YSYEKL come from the germline V gene. The length of the CDR3 is 16 residues. The J segment lost 3 bases and the V segment lost 3 bases, leaving 7 bases of the junction unmatched. This chain's CDR3 is CASSHGGTSGLYEQYF. In nucleotides, the CDR3 is TGCGCCAGCAGCCACGGTGGGACTAGCGGACTCTACGAGCAGTACTTC.

V is TRBV15 and J is TRBJ2-1; D ambiguous. Trimming shortened V by 0 bases and J by 6 bases, and 9 bases separated the two germline ends. Germline CDR1 and CDR2: LNHNV and YYDKDF (reference sequence). There are 14 residues in the CDR3. The CDR3 loop reads CATSRDLSSNEQFF. CDR3 nucleotides: TGTGCCACCAGCAGAGATCTTTCTAGCAATGAGCAGTTCTTC.

The rearrangement uses TRBV13 and TRBJ2-2; unclear D gene. Germline loops: CDR1 PRHDT, CDR2 FYEKMQ (reference sequence). The CDR3 spans 15 residues. Trimming removed 3 bases at V and 2 bases at J, with 10 bases between. CDR3 bases: TGTGCCAGCAGCTTGGGCCAGTCCAACACCGGGGAGCTGTTTTTT. Protein sequence: CASSLGQSNTGELFF. Together with reference TRBV13 and TRBJ2-2, the CDR3 gives the full variable domain: AAGVIQSPRHLIKEKRETATLKCYPIPRHDTVYWYQQGPGQDPQFLISFYEKMQSDKGSIPDRFSAQQFSDYHSELNMSSLELGDSALYFCASSLGQSNTGELFFGEGSRLTVL.

The chain links TRBV14 to TRBJ1-1; D perhaps matches TRBD1 (5 bases). V dropped 5 bases and J dropped 2 bases, with 12 bases sitting between them. There are 14 residues in the CDR3. CDR1 is SGHDN, CDR2 FVKESK, per germline. The CDR3 spells CASSWGGENTEAFF. In DNA form, the CDR3 reads TGTGCCAGCAGCTGGGGGGGGGAAAACACTGAAGCTTTCTTT.

This clone was seen just once. This chain joins TRBV24-1 and TRBJ2-2; D is undetermined. V was cut by 1 base and J by 1 base, with 6 bases left in between. This CDR3 spans 15 amino acids. CDR1 is KGHDR and CDR2 is SFDVKD in the germline V gene. CDR3 coding DNA: TGTGCCACCAGTGATTTCGGCCTGAACACCGGGGAGCTGTTTTTT. Amino acids: CATSDFGLNTGELFF.

This chain links TRBV14 with TRBJ2-5; tentatively, D is TRBD1 (5 bases). The CDR3 has 15 residues. Trimming left V 1 base short and J 4 bases short, with 13 bases between. CDR1 and CDR2 from the germline V gene are SGHDN and FVKESK. The chain's CDR3 is CASSQAQGYGETQYF. The CDR3 DNA is TGTGCCAGCAGCCAAGCCCAGGGATATGGAGAGACCCAGTACTTC.

The chain links TRBV6-5 to TRBJ1-6; 10 bases align to TRBD1. After removal of 6 bases from V and 9 bases from J, the junction contained 8 bases not matched to a gene. The CDR3 runs to 15 residues. The germline V gene encodes CDR1 MNHEY and CDR2 SVGAGI. The CDR3 loop reads CASRNTGTGVSPLHF. The CDR3 coding sequence is TGTGCCAGCAGGAACACCGGGACAGGGGTTTCACCCCTCCACTTT.

This clone appeared a single time. The chain carries TRBV30 and TRBJ1-2; TRBD1 agrees at 9 bases. The CDR3 consists of 17 residues. Germline loops: CDR1 GTSNPN, CDR2 SVGIG (reference sequence). J was trimmed by 3 bases and V by 3 bases; bases with no gene match: 14. DNA of the CDR3: TGTGCCTGGAGAGGACCGGGACAGGGAGGAGCGTACTATGGCTACACCTTC. Encoded protein: CAWRGPGQGGAYYGYTF.

The chain employs TRBV19 and TRBJ1-1; D is perhaps TRBD1 (5 bases). CDR3 size: 15 residues. Germline CDR1 LNHDA, CDR2 SQIVND (reference sequence). With 1 base removed from V and 2 bases from J, the gap between germline ends came to 11 bases. The CDR3 DNA reads TGTGCCAGTAGTATAGGGGGCCGGCCAAACACTGAAGCTTTCTTT. Translation: CASSIGGRPNTEAFF.